The TCR beta chain under discussion was sequenced for a study of tissue T cells after allogeneic stem cell transplantation (dated by TCRdb to 2021 to 2024). Regarding the study in general: Using research autopsies of patients with and without GVHD, plus mouse models of GVHD, the study profiled TCR beta repertoires across many tissues. On the human side, the study was prospective and observational, with no blinding or randomization.

Points the paper makes about the study in general: Not many T cell clones showed up in more than one patient, yet clustering based on motifs uncovered repertoire signatures that were shared across patients in a tissue-specific way. The patient cohort was small and varied clinically, and sampling depth was recognized as a limitation. Within patients, how anatomically similar the tissues were was a key factor in shaping TCR repertoire composition, regardless of disease or transplant status. In both patients and mice, only a limited portion of the TCR repertoire detected in tissues was captured by blood and spleen T cells. Which tissue TCRs were alloreactive or antigen-specific was not determined in the study, and some of the clones might have been host cells that persisted.

As regards this clone: What antigen it recognizes has not been identified. Gene labels and germline sequences for this entry follow the mouse.

The sample's time point label, in plain terms: mouse harvest day 7 after allogeneic transplant. Mouse grafts consisting of 10^7 T-cell-depleted bone marrow cells combined with 10^6 splenic CD5+ T cells were administered by tail vein injection. A major MHC-mismatch B6 (H2b) into BALB/c (H2d) model was used to model mouse GVHD, and tissues were profiled at day 7 or 14. Mouse tissues and retro-orbital blood were harvested on day 7 or 14 post-transplant using separate sterile tools per animal; livers were flushed beforehand. Before genomic DNA isolation with the DNeasy Blood & Tissue Kit, mouse tissues were minced with razor blades in buffered saline. Receptor libraries were prepared by the immunoSEQ multiplex PCR assay. Adaptive Biotechnologies performed the TCRbeta CDR3 sequencing at survey depth and reported CDR3 sequences, V/J genes, productive frequency and template counts. TCR beta CDR3 regions were amplified from genomic DNA rather than RNA. Under the source paper's analysis protocol: Jensen-Shannon divergence served to quantify pairwise repertoire overlap between tissues, with 0 meaning identical and 1 meaning complete divergence. Based on pairwise JSD values, tissues were grouped by single-linkage agglomerative hierarchical clustering, and the results were shown as dendrograms. GLIPH2 was run on all patient samples with simulation_depth 1000, kmer_min_depth 3 and cdr3_length_cutoff 8, and groups with more than two unique CDR3s were retained. In a standardized tissue-overlap score, Jaccard GLIPH-group overlap across patients was extrapolated to a standard repertoire size of 1000 clones. Linear mixed-effect models, with tissue included as a fixed effect and individual included as a random effect, were used to assess associations of diversity with clinical or experimental variables. The table comes from immuneACCESS by way of TCRdb, which keeps in-frame sequences with V and J called. Part of the clones is missing from these tables; in studies checked, under half for an unresolved V gene and the rest for unknown reasons. V and J calls and clone size are those listed in that table; D and trimming were worked out from the DNA. In this sample the table shows some 4,200 clones, approximately 59% of which occur a single time. Of the sample, under 30% is held by the ten largest clones.

The origin of this receptor is a female BALB/c mouse given C57BL/6 T cells with graft-versus-host disease after an allogeneic hematopoietic cell transplant. The sample consisted of spleen.

The CDR3 reads CASSPQGANSDYTF. The DNA read from the CDR3 is TGTGCAAGCAGCCCCCAGGGGGCGAACTCCGACTACACC. The chain is assembled from TRBV16 and TRBJ1-2; 8 central nucleotides agree with TRBD1. The read falls 1 residue short of the CDR3 end, and the missing part is taken from the germline J gene. The CDR1 and CDR2 encoded by the germline V gene are SGHSA and FRNQAP. Inclusive of the bounding cysteine and phenylalanine, the CDR3 is 14 residues long. Sequencing covers 39 bases of the CDR3, shown here with the frame starting at base 1. Trimming leaves V shorter by 5 bases and J shorter by 2 bases, with the junction holding 4 bases beyond the gene matches.